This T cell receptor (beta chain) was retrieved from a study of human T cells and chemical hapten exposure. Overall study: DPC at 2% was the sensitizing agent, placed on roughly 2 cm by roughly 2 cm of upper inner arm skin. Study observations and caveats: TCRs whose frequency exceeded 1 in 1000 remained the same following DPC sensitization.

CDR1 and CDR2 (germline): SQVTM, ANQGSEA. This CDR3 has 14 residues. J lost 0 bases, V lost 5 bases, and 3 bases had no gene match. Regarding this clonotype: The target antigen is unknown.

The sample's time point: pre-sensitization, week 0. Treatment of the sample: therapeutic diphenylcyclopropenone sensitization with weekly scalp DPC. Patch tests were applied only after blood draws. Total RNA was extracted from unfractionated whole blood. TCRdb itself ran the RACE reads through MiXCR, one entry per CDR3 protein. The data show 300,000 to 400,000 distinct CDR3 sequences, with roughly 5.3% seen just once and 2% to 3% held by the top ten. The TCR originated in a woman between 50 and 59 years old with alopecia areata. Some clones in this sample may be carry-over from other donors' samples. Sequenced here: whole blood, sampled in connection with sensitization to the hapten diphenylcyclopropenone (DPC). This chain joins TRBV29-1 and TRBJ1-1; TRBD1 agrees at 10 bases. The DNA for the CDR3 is TGCAGCGTTTGGACAGGGGGAATGAACACTGAAGCTTTCTTT. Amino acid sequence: CSVWTGGMNTEAFF.